This TCR beta chain is drawn from a study of Ad26.COV2.S vaccination and SARS-CoV-2 variants. Study overall: Into the muscle, Ad26.COV2.S was dosed once or twice, 56 days apart.

The CDR3 extends over 15 amino acids. Trimming left V 4 bases short and J 3 bases short, with 13 bases between. Germline V gives CDR1 MNHEY, CDR2 SVGEGT. Concerning this clone itself: Its cognate antigen is unknown.

TCRdb's copy holds only in-frame clones and misses some; the assay was immunoSEQ multiplex PCR. The sample includes about 680,000 clones, around 89% of them seen just once. Regarding treatment: around 19 received Ad26.COV2.S at low or high dose, single or two shots; several received placebo; per-sample allocation not given. Sampling happened 63 days after the first vaccine or placebo injection. Built on an Ad26 vector, the vaccine expressed Wuhan-strain SARS-CoV-2 spike. Study-wide results and limits: Measures of TCR breadth and depth may have fallen short of total T cell responses.

The chain is built from TRBV6-2 or TRBV6-3 and TRBJ1-5; D not resolved. Sequenced material: peripheral blood, taken in a trial of Ad26.COV2.S vaccine versus placebo. The receptor comes from a person between 18 and 59 years old who received the Ad26.COV2.S COVID-19 vaccine or a placebo. Here the CDR3 DNA reads TGTGCCAGCAGTTTCACAGCGACCTTCAATCAGCCCCAGCATTTT. Translated, it gives CASSFTATFNQPQHF.